The 11 T cell receptor beta chains presented below share a single source sample, sequenced in a study of early T cells in non-severe SARS-CoV-2 infection. One entry per CDR3 protein results from TCRdb running MiXCR on the 5' RACE reads. The sample carries about 48,000 distinct CDR3 sequences, approximately 13% recorded once. The sample comprised whole blood. Receptors were obtained from an adult who was a healthcare worker with PCR-confirmed SARS-CoV-2 infection or an uninfected control (not recorded which).

The CDR3 loop reads CASSGGQPNSNQPQHF. The CDR3 coding sequence is TGTGCCAGCAGTGGCGGACAGCCAAATAGCAATCAGCCCCAGCATTTT. The chain links TRBV6-1 to TRBJ1-5; possibly TRBD1 for D (6 bases). The CDR3 length is 16 residues. The germline CDR1 and CDR2 sequences are MNHNS and SASEGT. V lost 4 bases and J lost 0, with 13 bases in between.

Only a few counts were recorded for this clonotype. The chain is built from TRBV3-1 and TRBJ2-1, with a tentative D call TRBD2 (6 bases). CDR1 and CDR2 (germline): LGHDT, YNNKEL (reference sequence). The CDR3 totals 15 residues. Trimming cost V 3 bases and J 0 bases, with 9 bases left between them. CDR3 nucleotide sequence: TGTGCCAGCAGCCAGTTAGCGGTCTCCTACAATGAGCAGTTCTTC. Its protein is CASSQLAVSYNEQFF.

This clonotype was observed at least ten times. CDR3 DNA sequence: TGTGCCAGCTCTAGGGGGCTGAACACCATATATTTT. It codes for CASSRGLNTIYF. The V and J genes are TRBV12-3 or TRBV12-4 and TRBJ1-3, with 7 positions matching TRBD1. The CDR3 totals 12 residues. The junction had 5 bases not matched to a gene; V was cut back by 8 bases and J by 7 bases.

This clonotype was found a few times. The chain joins TRBV6-6 to TRBJ2-2; D remains ambiguous. The CDR3 covers 18 residues. V shed 3 bases and J shed 4 bases, with 21 bases lying between them. Per germline, CDR1 MNHNY and CDR2 SVGAGI (reference sequence). The chain's CDR3 is CASSYPLQPAVGTGELFF. Written as DNA, the CDR3 is TGTGCCAGCAGTTATCCCCTCCAACCGGCCGTGGGCACCGGGGAGCTGTTTTTT.

This clonotype was detected many times. V usage is TRBV2 and J usage is TRBJ2-3; tentatively, D is TRBD2 (5 bases). The CDR3 is 12 residues long. Trimming removed 4 bases from V and 13 bases from J, with 15 bases in between. Germline V gene lookup returns CDR1 SNHLY and CDR2 FYNNEI. The CDR3 nucleotides read TGTGCCAGCAGTGCACTAGGAGATAAGGAGTATTTT. Its protein is CASSALGDKEYF.

This clonotype was counted ten times or more. This chain connects TRBV3-1 to TRBJ1-1; D gene ambiguous. In germline, CDR1 is LGHDT, CDR2 YNNKEL (reference sequence). V gave up 0 bases and J gave up 4 bases, with 18 bases separating them. This CDR3 contains 17 residues. CDR3 amino acids: CASSQDYNLRPGTEAFF. Written as DNA, the CDR3 is TGTGCCAGCAGCCAAGATTACAACCTTCGACCGGGCACTGAAGCTTTCTTT.

Ten or more counts support this clonotype. The rearrangement joins TRBV18 to TRBJ1-2; D is unresolved. Trimming pared 0 bases from V and 2 bases from J, leaving 10 bases between. The germline V gene has CDR1 KGHSH and CDR2 LQKENI. This CDR3 is built from 15 residues. CDR3 sequence: CASSPPSGGNYGYTF. In nucleotides, the CDR3 is TGTGCCAGCTCACCACCGTCAGGAGGAAACTATGGCTACACCTTC.

This clonotype has just a few counts. The chain combines TRBV19 with TRBJ2-5; D possibly uses TRBD1 or TRBD2 (7 bases each). Deletions cut 9 bases from V and 2 bases from J, with 19 bases between. In germline, CDR1 is LNHDA, CDR2 SQIVND (reference sequence). The CDR3 totals 15 residues. CDR3 DNA: TGTGCCAGAGACCAGACAGGGAGGGAGCAAGAGACCCAGTACTTC. This gives the protein CARDQTGREQETQYF. The full variable domain, with the rest looked up from reference TRBV19 and TRBJ2-5, is DGGITQSPKYLFRKEGQNVTLSCEQNLNHDAMYWYRQDPGQGLRLIYYSQIVNDFQKGDIAEGYSVSREKKESFPLTVTSAQKNPTAFYLCARDQTGREQETQYFGPGTRLLVL.

V gene TRBV20-1 combines with J gene TRBJ2-2; no clear D gene. The CDR3 is 14 amino acids. The ends were cut back, 3 bases at V and 5 bases at J, with 13 bases in the middle. Germline loops: CDR1 DFQATT, CDR2 SNEGSKA (reference sequence). The CDR3 here is CSARKTPITGELFF. CDR3 coding DNA: TGCAGTGCTAGGAAGACTCCCATTACCGGGGAGCTGTTTTTT.

This clonotype was detected ten times or more. This sequence joins TRBV5-1 and TRBJ1-1; 9 bases line up with TRBD1. J lost 0 bases, V lost 0 bases, and 9 bases had no gene match. CDR3 length equals 18 residues. Per the germline V gene, CDR1 is SGHRS and CDR2 is YFSETQ. For the CDR3, the DNA is TGCGCCAGCAGCTTGGGAGATTACAGGGGGCAGATGAACACTGAAGCTTTCTTT. Residues: CASSLGDYRGQMNTEAFF.

The chain combines TRBV28 with TRBJ2-3; 7 positions agree with TRBD2. V shed 5 bases and J 4 bases; nucleotides not matched to a gene: 6. The CDR3 loop spans 14 amino acids. Germline loops: CDR1 MDHEN, CDR2 SYDVKM. The CDR3 bases are TGTGCCAGCAGTCAGACTAGCAAGGCAGATACGCAGTATTTT. This encodes CASSQTSKADTQYF.